This T cell receptor beta chain originates from a study of blood T cell repertoires in COVID-19. Across the whole study: Sources were T cells, B-cell-depleted T cells, or PBMCs; the material itself was cDNA or gDNA.

Individuals drawn from under 30 US areas were about 18 to 90 years old. In Cohort 3, a recovered donor had either two negative PCRs, clearance, or symptom resolution. Authors' analysis steps: Reference gene primer amplification gave nucleated cell count estimates. Assay used: immunoSEQ multiplex PCR; TCRdb lists only in-frame clones, some missing. V, J and clone size are those of that table, while D and trimming were read from the DNA. The sample consists of about 380,000 clones, roughly 86% of them appearing once. Germline V gene lookup returns CDR1 SGHRS and CDR2 YFSETQ. V was clipped by 6 bases and J by 2 bases, with 8 bases between them. This CDR3 has 12 amino acids.

V gene TRBV5-1 combines with J gene TRBJ1-1; unclear D gene. Sequenced material: PBMCs or T cells enriched from blood (not recorded which). The TCR comes from a man in his thirties or forties who had recovered from COVID-19. In DNA form, the CDR3 reads TGCGCCAGCAAAGCCGCTAACACTGAAGCTTTCTTT. Protein product: CASKAANTEAFF.